This T cell receptor beta chain was sequenced in a study of cytomegalovirus exposure and HLA in healthy donors. Turning to this clone: Its antigen is unknown.

Study observations and caveats: Later analysis revealed greater clonal expansion in HLA-associated TCR beta chains than in equally common others. Under in vitro conditions, a few CMV-associated chains were confirmed as specific for CMV antigens.

It was with 60 Vbeta and 13 Jbeta primers that the PCR ran. This table comes from immunoSEQ multiplex PCR, and its TCRdb copy is limited to in-frame clones, with some not included. This sample has about 160,000 clones, with approximately 72% found just once. The TCR originated in a man between 18 and 35 years old in good health and CMV-seronegative. The specimen sequenced was PBMCs.

CDR3 residues: CASSEGGLNTEAFF. In nucleotides, the CDR3 is TGTGCCAGCAGTGAAGGGGGCTTGAACACTGAAGCTTTCTTT. This chain links TRBV6-5 with TRBJ1-1; 7 bases are shared with TRBD1. The trim removed 5 bases at V and 0 bases at J, leaving 3 bases unmatched. The germline V gene has CDR1 MNHEY and CDR2 SVGAGI. The CDR3 loop spans 14 amino acids.